Listed here are 28 T cell receptor beta chains from one sample, sequenced in a study of neurological immune-mediated disorders. MiXCR, applied by TCRdb to the 5' RACE reads, yields one record per CDR3 protein. The sample consists of over 50,000 distinct CDR3 sequences, roughly 5% of them appearing once. Sequencing used PBMCs. Every receptor here comes from a human donor with multiple sclerosis. The donor label of this sample is uncertain.

This clonotype was recorded at least ten times. The V gene is TRBV10-3, the J gene TRBJ2-5, with a possible D match to TRBD2 (5 bases). V shed 2 bases and J shed 2 bases, with 12 bases lying between them. This CDR3 region has 15 residues. From germline, CDR1 is ENHRY and CDR2 SYGVKD. CDR3 amino acids: CAISEPPPGQETQYF. CDR3 in DNA: TGTGCCATCAGTGAGCCTCCGCCGGGGCAAGAGACCCAGTACTTC.

This clonotype was detected ten times or more. V usage is TRBV5-1 and J usage is TRBJ1-5; D unclear. This CDR3 has 17 residues. Per the germline V gene, CDR1 is SGHRS and CDR2 is YFSETQ. V was trimmed by 2 bases and J by 2 bases, leaving 17 bases between them. CDR3 in amino acids: CASSFTPPVDGNQPQHF. The CDR3 coding sequence is TGCGCCAGCAGCTTTACCCCTCCCGTGGATGGCAATCAGCCCCAGCATTTT.

This clonotype was detected many times. In nucleotides, the CDR3 is TGTGCCAGCAGCCCCCTGGACTGGGGGGGGCTGCGCTCCTACAATGAGCAGTTCTTC. Translated: CASSPLDWGGLRSYNEQFF. The chain carries TRBV3-1 and TRBJ2-1; possibly TRBD2 for D (7 bases). Germline loops: CDR1 LGHDT, CDR2 YNNKEL (reference sequence). Trimming left V 4 bases short and J 0 bases short, with 22 bases between. CDR3 length: 19 residues.

This clonotype showed up many times. The V call is TRBV9, the J call TRBJ2-5; D gene uncertain. This CDR3 region has 15 residues. Germline V gene sequence: CDR1 SGDLS, CDR2 YYNGEE. V was cut by 0 bases and J by 1 base, with 10 bases left in between. CDR3 sequence: CASSVGGTPQETQYF. CDR3 DNA sequence: TGTGCCAGCAGCGTAGGCGGAACTCCCCAAGAGACCCAGTACTTC.

This clonotype was seen ten or more times. The gene calls are TRBV18 and TRBJ1-1; 12 bases map to TRBD1. The CDR3 contains 15 residues. Trimming removed 3 bases from V and 3 bases from J; junction bases left unmatched: 2. Germline-derived CDR1 and CDR2 are KGHSH and LQKENI. The DNA of the CDR3 is TGTGCCAGCTCACCGGGACAGGGGGCGGACACTGAAGCTTTCTTT. Its protein is CASSPGQGADTEAFF.

The chain employs TRBV5-1 and TRBJ2-7; tentatively, D is TRBD2 (5 bases). The CDR3 runs to 14 residues. Germline CDR1 reads SGHRS; CDR2 reads YFSETQ. V was cut by 2 bases and J by 3 bases, with 12 bases left in between. DNA of the CDR3: TGCGCCAGCAGCTTCGGCGGGCTAGTCTACGAGCAGTACTTC. Protein product: CASSFGGLVYEQYF.

This clonotype was picked up many times. The rearrangement links TRBV20-1 to TRBJ2-1; TRBD1 is a possible D gene (6 bases). The CDR3 has 17 amino acids. The V and J ends lost 1 base and 5 bases respectively, with 21 bases between them. Germline V CDR1 and CDR2: DFQATT, SNEGSKA (reference sequence). The CDR3 region is CSARVPDARGVNNEQFF. In DNA form, the CDR3 reads TGCAGTGCTAGAGTCCCTGATGCCAGGGGAGTTAACAATGAGCAGTTCTTC.

This clonotype was seen many times. This chain links TRBV2 with TRBJ1-5; perhaps TRBD1 as D (5 bases). The V gene's germline CDR1 is SNHLY and CDR2 FYNNEI. The V and J ends lost 4 bases and 10 bases respectively, with 17 bases between them. The CDR3 length is 14 residues. The CDR3 loop is CASSVEGDEKPQHF. CDR3 DNA sequence: TGTGCCAGCAGTGTAGAAGGGGACGAGAAACCCCAGCATTTT.

This clonotype was counted many times. The V call is TRBV12-3 or TRBV12-4, the J call TRBJ2-7, with D uncertain. V gave up 5 bases and J gave up 2 bases, with 7 bases separating them. This CDR3 has 12 amino acids. The CDR3 region has the DNA TGTGCCAGCAGTCTAAGACCCTACGAGCAGTACTTC. Translation: CASSLRPYEQYF.

This clonotype was counted many times. The rearrangement uses TRBV20-1 and TRBJ2-7, with D hard to call. The CDR3 contains 12 residues. V lost 5 bases to trimming and J lost 7 bases, with 15 bases between them. Germline assignment: CDR1 DFQATT and CDR2 SNEGSKA (reference sequence). CDR3 loop: CSAPDGYGEQYF. The CDR3 DNA sequence: TGCAGTGCTCCCGACGGTTACGGGGAGCAGTACTTC.

This clonotype was picked up many times. The V call is TRBV20-1, the J call TRBJ1-4; no clear D. Trimming took off 4 bases at V and 10 bases at J, with 10 bases between the two ends. This CDR3 has 11 amino acids. The germline gives CDR1 DFQATT, CDR2 SNEGSKA (reference sequence). The CDR3 sequence is CSATLRRKLFF. In nucleotides, the CDR3 is TGCAGTGCTACCCTTAGGAGAAAACTGTTTTTT.

The sample holds many counts of this clonotype. The rearrangement uses TRBV12-3 or TRBV12-4 and TRBJ1-2; TRBD1 matches at 7 bases. V lost 6 bases and J lost 2; bases outside the gene matches: 3. The CDR3 sequence is 13 residues long. CDR3 in amino acids: CASSKTGNYGYTF. The CDR3 nucleotides are TGTGCCAGCAGCAAGACAGGGAACTATGGCTACACCTTC.

The J gene is TRBJ1-1, the V gene TRBV6-2 or TRBV6-3, with D uncertain. The V gene's germline CDR1 is MNHEY and CDR2 SVGEGT. Trimming removed 5 bases at V and 4 bases at J, with 14 bases between. The CDR3 loop spans 14 amino acids. The CDR3 reads CASSPPGGPTEAFF. In nucleotides, the CDR3 is TGTGCCAGCAGTCCCCCGGGAGGGCCCACTGAAGCTTTCTTT.

Many counts were recorded for this clonotype. The V and J genes are TRBV11-2 and TRBJ2-5; a weak D match, TRBD2 (7 bases). V gave up 5 bases and J gave up 2 bases, with 18 bases separating them. The CDR3 has 16 residues. Germline V CDR1 and CDR2: SGHAT, FQNNGV. CDR3 sequence (DNA): TGTGCCAGCAGCCGTCGGGGGGCCGTCCTACAAGAGACCCAGTACTTC. Protein sequence: CASSRRGAVLQETQYF.

The sample holds many counts of this clonotype. The V and J genes are TRBV5-6 and TRBJ2-3, with 7 bases fitting TRBD1. The ends lost 4 bases at V and 2 bases at J; junction bases unmatched: 4. Germline CDR1 is SGHDT and CDR2 is YYEEEE. The CDR3 has 14 amino acids. The CDR3 bases are TGTGCCAGCAGCCGGGACAGATTCACAGATACGCAGTATTTT. It translates to CASSRDRFTDTQYF.

This clonotype was seen repeatedly, ten times or more. V usage is TRBV5-1 and J usage is TRBJ1-4, with D unclear. Germline V gene lookup returns CDR1 SGHRS and CDR2 YFSETQ. Deletions cut 4 bases from V and 8 bases from J, with 12 bases between. This CDR3 is 13 amino acids long. The CDR3 region is CASSPDGQEKLFF. The CDR3 nucleotides are TGCGCCAGCAGCCCAGACGGCCAAGAAAAACTGTTTTTT.

Many counts were recorded for this clonotype. This chain links TRBV7-2 with TRBJ1-1, with no clear D. Trimming removed 8 bases at V and 1 base at J, with 8 bases between. Germline V gene data show CDR1 as SGHTA and CDR2 as FQGNSA. The CDR3 has 12 residues. CDR3 sequence reads: CASPRWNTEAFF. The CDR3 DNA sequence: TGTGCCAGCCCCCGGTGGAACACTGAAGCTTTCTTT.

The chain has TRBV2 and TRBJ1-1; D is ambiguous. The CDR3 contains 13 residues. The V and J ends lost 2 bases and 1 base respectively, with 5 bases between them. Germline V gives CDR1 SNHLY, CDR2 FYNNEI. The CDR3 DNA reads TGTGCCAGCAGTGAACTGGAGAACACTGAAGCTTTCTTT. Protein sequence: CASSELENTEAFF. Full variable domain (remainder filled in from reference TRBV2 and TRBJ1-1): EPEVTQTPSHQVTQMGQEVILRCVPISNHLYFYWYRQILGQKVEFLVSFYNNEISEKSEIFDDQFSVERPDGSNFTLKIRSTKLEDSAMYFCASSELENTEAFFGQGTRLTVV.

This clonotype was seen ten or more times. V usage is TRBV20-1 and J usage is TRBJ2-3, with unresolved D. The V end lost 4 bases, the J end lost 4 bases, and 12 bases lay between the germline ends. The CDR3 spans 13 residues. The V gene's germline CDR1 is DFQATT and CDR2 SNEGSKA (reference sequence). The DNA of the CDR3 is TGCAGTGCTACTCGAAGAGCCCCAGATACGCAGTATTTT. Amino acid sequence: CSATRRAPDTQYF.

This clonotype appeared many times. The chain combines TRBV15 with TRBJ2-2; weak D call: TRBD2 (6 bases). The germline V gene has CDR1 LNHNV and CDR2 YYDKDF (reference sequence). The CDR3 sequence is 17 residues long. V was cut by 1 base and J by 3 bases, with 15 bases left in between. The CDR3 sequence: CATSRVEEGMHTGELFF. The DNA for the CDR3 is TGTGCCACCAGCAGAGTTGAGGAGGGCATGCACACCGGGGAGCTGTTTTTT. The whole variable domain, remainder taken from reference TRBV15 and TRBJ2-2, is DAMVIQNPRYQVTQFGKPVTLSCSQTLNHNVMYWYQQKSSQAPKLLFHYYDKDFNNEADTPDNFQSRRPNTSFCFLDIRSPGLGDTAMYLCATSRVEEGMHTGELFFGEGSRLTVL.

This clonotype was recorded many times. This chain connects TRBV18 to TRBJ2-3; weak D call: TRBD1 (5 bases). Germline values: CDR1 KGHSH, CDR2 LQKENI. The CDR3 consists of 13 residues. V was pared by 2 bases and J by 8 bases, with 11 bases between. The CDR3 loop is CASSPDTRVTQYF. CDR3 coding DNA: TGTGCCAGCTCACCAGATACCAGGGTTACGCAGTATTTT. The complete variable domain, with remaining parts taken from reference TRBV18 and TRBJ2-3, reads NAGVMQNPRHLVRRRGQEARLRCSPMKGHSHVYWYRQLPEEGLKFMVYLQKENIIDESGMPKERFSAEFPKEGPSILRIQQVVRGDSAAYFCASSPDTRVTQYFGPGTRLTVL.

This clonotype was seen at least ten times. The rearrangement joins TRBV6-6 to TRBJ2-7; tentatively, D is TRBD1 or TRBD2 (7 bases each). The CDR3 has 15 amino acids. The V end lost 5 bases, the J end lost 6 bases, and 20 bases lay between the germline ends. Germline loops: CDR1 MNHNY, CDR2 SVGAGI (reference sequence). The CDR3 loop reads CASSPRQGGEREQYF. CDR3 nucleotide sequence: TGTGCCAGCAGTCCTAGACAGGGAGGGGAGCGCGAGCAGTACTTC.

Details on this clonotype: A read error may be the cause here, since a much bigger clone is one base away. V gene TRBV20-1 combines with J gene TRBJ2-3; D could derive from TRBD1 or TRBD2 (6 bases each). Germline V gene sequence: CDR1 DFQATT, CDR2 SNEGSKA (reference sequence). The ends were cut back, 6 bases at V and 4 bases at J, with 17 bases in the middle. This CDR3 comprises 14 residues. The CDR3 DNA reads TGCAGTGCCCAGAAAGGGGGGCACGCAGATACGCAGTATTTT. It translates to CSAQKGGHADTQYF.

V usage is TRBV5-1 and J usage is TRBJ1-1; D possibly corresponds to TRBD1 (6 bases). The length of the CDR3 is 15 residues. Trimming removed 1 base from V and 1 base from J, with 11 bases in between. Germline values: CDR1 SGHRS, CDR2 YFSETQ. CDR3 amino acids: CASSLQGRWNTEAFF. CDR3 nucleotide sequence: TGCGCCAGCAGCTTGCAGGGGCGCTGGAACACTGAAGCTTTCTTT.

This clonotype has ten or more counts. J is TRBJ1-6 and V is TRBV7-2; D gene unclear. Germline assignment: CDR1 SGHTA and CDR2 FQGNSA. V was clipped by 2 bases and J by 9 bases, with 5 bases between them. This CDR3 has 12 residues. The CDR3 DNA is TGTGCCAGCAGCTTAAATGGTTCACCCCTCCACTTT. Translating it yields CASSLNGSPLHF.

This clonotype was picked up many times. The chain links TRBV20-1 to TRBJ1-5, with D maybe TRBD1 (6 bases). CDR1 is DFQATT, CDR2 SNEGSKA, per germline (reference sequence). The CDR3 loop spans 14 amino acids. Trimming left V 5 bases short and J 4 bases short, with 15 bases between. In DNA form, the CDR3 reads TGCAGTGCTGGGAGGCCTACAGGGAATCAGCCCCAGCATTTT. The encoded protein is CSAGRPTGNQPQHF.

This clonotype was seen ten or more times. J is TRBJ1-1 and V is TRBV6-5, with no clear D. Trimming cost V 4 bases and J 2 bases, with 14 bases left between them. CDR1 and CDR2 from the germline V gene are MNHEY and SVGAGI. CDR3 length: 15 residues. The CDR3 sequence: CASSLRRPPNTEAFF. CDR3 coding DNA: TGTGCCAGCAGTTTACGGAGGCCCCCCAACACTGAAGCTTTCTTT.

The CDR3 sequence: CASRGGNDNEQFF. The CDR3 DNA reads TGTGCCAGCCGCGGGGGGAATGATAATGAGCAGTTCTTC. The chain carries TRBV11-3 and TRBJ2-1, with TRBD2 matching over 8 bases. The V gene's germline CDR1 is SGHNT and CDR2 YENEEA. The V gene end was trimmed by 8 bases and the J gene end by 7 bases; junction bases not matched to a gene: 7. This CDR3 region has 13 residues.